The subject of this entry is one T cell receptor (beta chain). This entry belongs to a study of T cells expressing NK-cell markers. One entry per CDR3 protein, without DNA, is what TCRdb gives after re-calling the 5' RACE reads. The sample totals 150,000 or so distinct CDR3 sequences. Sequencing used blood T cells: a sorted CD56 or NKG2C T cell subset, CD4+ or CD8+ T cells, or bulk PBMC T cells (not recorded which). The TCR was taken from a woman between 45 and 65 years old in good health.

The CDR3 spells CASSQDRSSDTGELFF. The chain has TRBV4-2 and TRBJ2-2. The germline V gene has CDR1 LGHNA and CDR2 YNFKEQ. The CDR3 extends over 16 amino acids.